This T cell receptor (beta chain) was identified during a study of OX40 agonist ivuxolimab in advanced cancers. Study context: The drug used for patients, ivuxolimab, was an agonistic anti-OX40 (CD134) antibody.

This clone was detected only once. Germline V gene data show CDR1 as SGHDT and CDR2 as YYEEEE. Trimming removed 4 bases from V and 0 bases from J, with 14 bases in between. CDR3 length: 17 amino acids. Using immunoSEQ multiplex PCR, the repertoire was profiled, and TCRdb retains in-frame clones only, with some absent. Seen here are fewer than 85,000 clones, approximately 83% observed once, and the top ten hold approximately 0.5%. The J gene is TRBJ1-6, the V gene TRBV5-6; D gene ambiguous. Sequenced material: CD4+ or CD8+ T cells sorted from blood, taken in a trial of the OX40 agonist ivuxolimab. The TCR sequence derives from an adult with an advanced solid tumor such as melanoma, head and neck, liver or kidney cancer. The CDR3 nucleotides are TGTGCCAGCAGCAACCCGGCACGGAGCTCCTATAATTCACCCCTCCACTTT. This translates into CASSNPARSSYNSPLHF.